Included here is one T cell receptor beta chain sequence, with context. This clonotype was detected once. It has no known antigen specificity. A single base separates this from a much larger clone, so it may be a read error. The sequencing machine was an Illumina HiSeq 2500. TCR beta libraries were prepared by quantitative 5'-RACE with molecular barcodes. For the original study's pipeline: A new computational method, built on a probabilistic model of VDJ rearrangement, was used to identify disease-linked TCR variants. TCRdb reran the public reads through fastp at Q25 and MiXCR, keeping productive beta chains. Every CDR3 protein is listed once, alongside the most common genes and DNA of its rows. These V and J calls derive from TCRdb rather than the authors' analysis. For this sample there are about 180,000 distinct CDR3 sequences; approximately 9% appear just once. Of the sample, around 15% is held by the ten largest clones.

The sample originates from a study of CD8 T cells in ankylosing spondylitis (dated by TCRdb to the late 2010s). A note on the overall study: To find TCR variants linked to disease, the study profiled T cell receptor beta repertoires in ankylosing spondylitis patients and healthy donors. The full study cohort was made up of about 24 ankylosing spondylitis patients and some 100 healthy donors. Samples of peripheral blood were taken, and for ankylosing spondylitis patients, synovial fluid was collected as well.

The germline V gene encodes CDR1 LGHNA and CDR2 YSLEER. Trimming takes 0 bases from V and 7 bases from J, and the germline ends sit 10 bases apart. The CDR3 starts with the cysteine, ends with the phenylalanine, and has 15 residues. The DNA shown is the 45-base CDR3, in frame from base 1. Study-wide findings and limitations: Blood from ankylosing spondylitis patients appeared to be characterized by a TCR beta motif made up of several highly homologous amino acid variants. Some of the motif variants had been reported before in the synovial fluid and blood of reactive arthritis patients, a finding that suggests common disease-initiation mechanisms. A CD8+ phenotype was shown by the disease-linked clones, which were found at relatively low frequencies in peripheral blood. The disease-linked clones were reported as significantly enriched in matched synovial fluid samples from ankylosing spondylitis patients.

The TCR comes from a female donor with ankylosing spondylitis or in good health (not recorded which). Recombination linked TRBV4-3 to TRBJ1-6, with the identity of the D gene unclear. Sequenced input: blood, either unsorted or a sorted T cell fraction (not recorded which). The CDR3 protein is CASSQDSGKNSPLHF. The nucleotide sequence is TGCGCCAGCAGCCAAGATTCGGGCAAAAATTCACCCCTCCACTTT.